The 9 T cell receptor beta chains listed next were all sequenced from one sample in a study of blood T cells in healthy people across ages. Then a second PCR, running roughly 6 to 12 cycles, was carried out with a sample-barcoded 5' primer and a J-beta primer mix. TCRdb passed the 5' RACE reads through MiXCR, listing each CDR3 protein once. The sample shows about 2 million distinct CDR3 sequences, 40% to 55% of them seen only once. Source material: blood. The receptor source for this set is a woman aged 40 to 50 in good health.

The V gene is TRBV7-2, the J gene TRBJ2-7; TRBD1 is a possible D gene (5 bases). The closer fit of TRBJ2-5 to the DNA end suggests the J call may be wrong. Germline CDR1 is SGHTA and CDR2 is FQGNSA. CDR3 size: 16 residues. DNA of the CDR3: TGTGCCAGCAGCTTAGGAGTGACAGAGTTTGGTGAGACCCAGTACTTC. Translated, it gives CASSLGVTEFGETQYF.

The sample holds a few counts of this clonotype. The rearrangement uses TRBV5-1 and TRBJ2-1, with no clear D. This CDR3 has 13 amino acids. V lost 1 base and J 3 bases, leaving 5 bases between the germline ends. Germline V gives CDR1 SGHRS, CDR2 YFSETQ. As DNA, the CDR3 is TGCGCCAGCAGCTTGTTACGCTACAATGAGCAGTTCTTC. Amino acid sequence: CASSLLRYNEQFF.

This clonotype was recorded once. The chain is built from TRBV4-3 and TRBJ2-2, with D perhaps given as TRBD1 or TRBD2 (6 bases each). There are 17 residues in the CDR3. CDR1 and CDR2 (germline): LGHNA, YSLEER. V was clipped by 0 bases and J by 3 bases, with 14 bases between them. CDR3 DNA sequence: TGCGCCAGCAGCCAAGATCGGGGGCCGTTCGACACCGGGGAGCTGTTTTTT. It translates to CASSQDRGPFDTGELFF.

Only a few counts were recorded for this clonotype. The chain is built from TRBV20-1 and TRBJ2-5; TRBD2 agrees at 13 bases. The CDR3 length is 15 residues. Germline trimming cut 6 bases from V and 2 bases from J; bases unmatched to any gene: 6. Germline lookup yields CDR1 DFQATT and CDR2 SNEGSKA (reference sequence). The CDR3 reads CSARTSGSPQETQYF. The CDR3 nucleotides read TGCAGTGCGAGGACTAGCGGGAGCCCTCAAGAGACCCAGTACTTC.

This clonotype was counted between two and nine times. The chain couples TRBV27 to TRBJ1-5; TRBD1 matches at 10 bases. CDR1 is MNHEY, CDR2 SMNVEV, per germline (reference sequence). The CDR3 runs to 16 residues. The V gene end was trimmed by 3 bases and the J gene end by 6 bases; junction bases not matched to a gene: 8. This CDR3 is CASSFLGTGVSQPQHF. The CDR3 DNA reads TGTGCCAGCAGTTTCCTGGGGACAGGGGTTTCTCAGCCCCAGCATTTT.

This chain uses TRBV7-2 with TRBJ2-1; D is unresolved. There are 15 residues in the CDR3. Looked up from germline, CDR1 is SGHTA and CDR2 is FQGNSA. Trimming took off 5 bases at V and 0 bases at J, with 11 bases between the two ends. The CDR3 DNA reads TGTGCCAGCAGCCCAGACGTGAGCTCCTACAATGAGCAGTTCTTC. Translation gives CASSPDVSSYNEQFF.

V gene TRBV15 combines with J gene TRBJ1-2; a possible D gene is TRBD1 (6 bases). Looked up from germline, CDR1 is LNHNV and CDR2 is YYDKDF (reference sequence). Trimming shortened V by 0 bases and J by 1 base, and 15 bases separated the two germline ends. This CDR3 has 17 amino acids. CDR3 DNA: TGTGCCACCAGCAGAGAAGGGGGGCAGGGCGTTAACTATGGCTACACCTTC. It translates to CATSREGGQGVNYGYTF.

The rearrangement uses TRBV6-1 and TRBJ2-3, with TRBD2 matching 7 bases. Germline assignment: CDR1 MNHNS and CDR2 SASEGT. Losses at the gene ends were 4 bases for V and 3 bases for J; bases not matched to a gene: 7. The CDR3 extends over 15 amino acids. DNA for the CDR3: TGTGCCAGCAGTGCCCTAGCGGCGGGGACAGATACGCAGTATTTT. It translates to CASSALAAGTDTQYF.

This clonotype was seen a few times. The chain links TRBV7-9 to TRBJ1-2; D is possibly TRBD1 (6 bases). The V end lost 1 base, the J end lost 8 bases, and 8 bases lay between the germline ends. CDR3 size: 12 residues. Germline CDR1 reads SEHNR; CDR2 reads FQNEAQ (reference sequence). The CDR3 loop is CASSLGTVGYTF. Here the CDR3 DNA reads TGTGCCAGCAGCTTAGGGACAGTCGGCTACACCTTC.